Sequencing of this T cell receptor (beta chain) was carried out in a study of naive and memory T cell subsets. General study findings and limits: Naive repertoires, especially CD8, held a few larger clonotypes, possibly memory cells re-expressing CD45RA.

Regarding this clonotype: The target antigen is unknown.

J gave up 3 bases and V 1 base, and 4 bases lay outside the gene matches. CDR3 length: 18 amino acids. Germline-derived CDR1 and CDR2 are SGHDN and FVKESK. Both TRBC1 and TRBC2 were covered by a beta constant-region primer of two equimolar oligonucleotides. Ligated cDNA was amplified by four rounds of PCR with nested alpha and beta constant-region primers and SP2. Using its own MiXCR run on the UMI-ligation and nested PCR reads, TCRdb lists one record per CDR3 protein. The sample consists of over 90,000 distinct CDR3 sequences, around 11% of them appearing once. This sequence was found in a human donor in good health. The chain combines TRBV14 with TRBJ2-3; 16 bases are shared with TRBD2. The sequenced material came from naive CD4+ T cells from blood. CDR3 loop: CASSQGGTSGGETDTQYF. CDR3 nucleotide sequence: TGTGCCAGCAGCCAAGGTGGGACTAGCGGGGGGGAAACAGATACGCAGTATTTT.